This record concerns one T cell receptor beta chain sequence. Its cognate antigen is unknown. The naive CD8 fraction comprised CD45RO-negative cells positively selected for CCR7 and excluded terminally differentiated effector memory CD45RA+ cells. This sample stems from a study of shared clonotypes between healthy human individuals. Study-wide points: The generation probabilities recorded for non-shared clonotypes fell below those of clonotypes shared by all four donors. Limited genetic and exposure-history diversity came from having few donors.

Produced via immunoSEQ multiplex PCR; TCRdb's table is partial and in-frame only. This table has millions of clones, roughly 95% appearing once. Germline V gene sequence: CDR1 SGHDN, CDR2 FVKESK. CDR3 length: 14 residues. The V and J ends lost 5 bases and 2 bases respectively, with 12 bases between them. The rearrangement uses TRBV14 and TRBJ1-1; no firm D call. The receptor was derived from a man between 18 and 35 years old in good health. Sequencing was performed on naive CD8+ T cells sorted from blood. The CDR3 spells CASSFGGVNTEAFF. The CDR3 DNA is TGTGCCAGCAGCTTCGGCGGGGTTAACACTGAAGCTTTCTTT.